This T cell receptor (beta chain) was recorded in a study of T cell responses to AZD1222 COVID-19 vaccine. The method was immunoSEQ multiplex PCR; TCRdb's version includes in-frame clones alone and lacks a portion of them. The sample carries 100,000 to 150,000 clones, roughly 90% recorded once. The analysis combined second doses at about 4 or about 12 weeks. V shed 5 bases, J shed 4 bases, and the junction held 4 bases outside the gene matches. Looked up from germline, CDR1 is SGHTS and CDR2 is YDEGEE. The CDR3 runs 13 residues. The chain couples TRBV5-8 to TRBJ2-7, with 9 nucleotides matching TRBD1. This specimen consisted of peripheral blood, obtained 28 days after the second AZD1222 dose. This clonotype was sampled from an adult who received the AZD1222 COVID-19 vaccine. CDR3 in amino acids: CASRRTGVYEQYF. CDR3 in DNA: TGTGCCAGCAGAAGGACAGGGGTATACGAGCAGTACTTC.